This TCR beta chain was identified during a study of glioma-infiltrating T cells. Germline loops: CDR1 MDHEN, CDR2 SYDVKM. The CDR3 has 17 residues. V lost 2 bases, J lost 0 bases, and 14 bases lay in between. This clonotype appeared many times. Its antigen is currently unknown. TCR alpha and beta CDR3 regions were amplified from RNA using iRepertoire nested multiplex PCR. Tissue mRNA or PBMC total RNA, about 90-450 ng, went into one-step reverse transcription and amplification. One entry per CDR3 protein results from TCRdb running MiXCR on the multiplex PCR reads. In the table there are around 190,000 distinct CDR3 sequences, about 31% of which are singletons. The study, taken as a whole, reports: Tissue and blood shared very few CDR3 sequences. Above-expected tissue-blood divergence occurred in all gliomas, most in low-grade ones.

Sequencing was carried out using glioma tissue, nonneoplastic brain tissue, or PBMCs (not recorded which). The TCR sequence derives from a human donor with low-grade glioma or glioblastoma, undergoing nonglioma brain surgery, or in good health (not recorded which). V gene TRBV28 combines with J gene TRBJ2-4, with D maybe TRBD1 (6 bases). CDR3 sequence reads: CASSLPNKGVAKNIQYF. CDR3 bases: TGTGCCAGCAGTTTACCTAACAAGGGGGTAGCCAAAAACATTCAGTACTTC.